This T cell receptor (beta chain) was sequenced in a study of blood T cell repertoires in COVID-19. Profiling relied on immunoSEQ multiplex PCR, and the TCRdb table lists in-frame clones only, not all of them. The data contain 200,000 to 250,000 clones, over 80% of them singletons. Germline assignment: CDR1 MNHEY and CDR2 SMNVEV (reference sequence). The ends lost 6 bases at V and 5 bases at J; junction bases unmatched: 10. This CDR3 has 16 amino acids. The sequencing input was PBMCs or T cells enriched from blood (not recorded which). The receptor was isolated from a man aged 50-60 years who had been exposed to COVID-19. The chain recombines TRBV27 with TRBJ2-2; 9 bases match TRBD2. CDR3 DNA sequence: TGTGCCAGCAGCGCCTTTAGCGGGAGCGGGACCGGGGAGCTGTTTTTT. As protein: CASSAFSGSGTGELFF.